Below, 24 T cell receptor beta chains from the same sample are listed, as sequenced in a study of blood T cell repertoires in COVID-19. Sequenced by immunoSEQ multiplex PCR; TCRdb stores in-frame clones only, minus some. The sample shows 190,000 or so clones, about four fifths of them seen only once. Specimen: PBMCs or T cells enriched from blood (not recorded which). The source is a man aged 40-49 years who had recovered from COVID-19.

The CDR3 reads CASSLGQGATLSGANVLTF. The CDR3 nucleotides read TGTGCCAGCAGCTTGGGACAGGGGGCCACCCTCTCTGGGGCCAACGTCCTGACTTTC. The chain employs TRBV11-2 and TRBJ2-6, with 12 bases aligning to TRBD1. The CDR3 runs 19 residues. V lost 3 bases and J lost 0; bases outside the gene matches: 6. Germline V CDR1 and CDR2: SGHAT, FQNNGV.

The chain is built from TRBV5-1 and TRBJ1-1, with no clear D. Trimming cost V 0 bases and J 6 bases, with 15 bases left between them. The length of the CDR3 is 15 residues. CDR1 and CDR2 (germline): SGHRS, YFSETQ. Here the CDR3 DNA reads TGCGCCAGCAGCTTGGAGACCGGACTTGGCGCTGAAGCTTTCTTT. It translates to CASSLETGLGAEAFF.

The chain uses TRBV19 and TRBJ1-6; D might be TRBD1 (5 bases). The CDR3 runs to 19 residues. Between the trimmed V and J ends, which lost 0 bases and 8 bases, there was a span of 23 bases. Germline values: CDR1 LNHDA, CDR2 SQIVND (reference sequence). In DNA, the CDR3 is TGTGCCAGTAGTATAGAACGACAGCCGCGGATTAGAAAGGATTCACCCCTCCACTTT. Encoded protein: CASSIERQPRIRKDSPLHF.

This clone was seen only a few times. The CDR3 DNA sequence: TGTGCCAGTACTCGGGTCGATAGCAATCAGCCCCAGCATTTT. This translates into CASTRVDSNQPQHF. This rearrangement joins TRBV19 to TRBJ1-5; no definite D call. Germline V gene data show CDR1 as LNHDA and CDR2 as SQIVND (reference sequence). Trimming pared 7 bases from V and 0 bases from J, leaving 10 bases between. The CDR3 is 14 residues long.

A note on this clone: Different DNA sequences within this sample yield the same CDR3. The chain employs TRBV5-1 and TRBJ1-2, with 10 bases matching TRBD1. This CDR3 has 14 amino acids. The germline gives CDR1 SGHRS, CDR2 YFSETQ. The ends lost 4 bases at V and 8 bases at J; junction bases unmatched: 8. The CDR3: CASSLDRGREGYTF. CDR3 DNA: TGCGCCAGCAGCCTGGACAGGGGGAGGGAAGGCTACACCTTC.

The rearrangement joins TRBV4-1 to TRBJ1-1; no clear D gene. CDR1 and CDR2 (germline): MGHRA, YSYEKL. There are 13 residues in the CDR3. V was shortened by 1 base and J by 8 bases, with 11 bases between the two germline ends. The CDR3 here is CASSQAFFGEAFF. In DNA, the CDR3 is TGCGCCAGCAGCCAAGCTTTTTTCGGGGAAGCTTTCTTT.

V and J are TRBV7-8 and TRBJ1-1; possibly TRBD1 for D (6 bases). Germline CDR1 is SGHVS and CDR2 is FQNEAQ. The V and J ends lost 1 base and 10 bases respectively, with 16 bases between them. The CDR3 contains 14 residues. In DNA, the CDR3 is TGTGCCAGCAGCTTAGGTCGGCAGGGGTTTGTAGCTTTCTTT. Protein sequence: CASSLGRQGFVAFF.

The chain links TRBV7-2 to TRBJ1-4; possible D gene TRBD1, 5 bases. CDR1 is SGHTA and CDR2 is FQGNSA in the germline V gene. The CDR3 runs to 13 residues. The V end lost 6 bases, the J end lost 4 bases, and 9 bases lay between the germline ends. CDR3 sequence reads: CASRGQVNEKLFF. The CDR3, as DNA: TGTGCCAGCAGGGGGCAGGTTAATGAAAAACTGTTTTTT.

This chain joins TRBV4-3 and TRBJ1-1; D is possibly TRBD1 (6 bases). Germline V CDR1 and CDR2: LGHNA, YSLEER. The CDR3 spans 15 residues. V was trimmed by 2 bases and J by 5 bases, leaving 15 bases between them. The CDR3 DNA sequence: TGCGCCAGCAGCCAAAATGTAGGGGGACTAACTGAAGCTTTCTTT. Residues: CASSQNVGGLTEAFF.

This chain links TRBV2 with TRBJ2-6; tentative D call: TRBD1 (6 bases). Between the trimmed V and J ends, which lost 8 bases and 13 bases, there was a span of 21 bases. This CDR3 contains 14 residues. CDR1 is SNHLY, CDR2 FYNNEI, per germline. The CDR3 region has the DNA TGTGCCAGCGGGGCAACAGGGCCTAAAGGAGTCCTGACTTTC. Translating it yields CASGATGPKGVLTF.

V is TRBV29-1 and J is TRBJ2-1; weak D call: TRBD1 (5 bases). Trimming took 4 bases from V and 8 from J, leaving 21 bases between them. This CDR3 has 15 residues. Germline V gives CDR1 SQVTM, CDR2 ANQGSEA. CDR3 loop: CSVVLQDKRGDEQFF. CDR3 in DNA: TGCAGCGTTGTCCTCCAGGACAAAAGAGGCGATGAGCAGTTCTTC.

The genes are TRBV10-3 and TRBJ1-1, with a tentative D call TRBD1 (5 bases). V was trimmed by 11 bases and J by 5 bases, leaving 12 bases between them. The CDR3 is 11 residues long. Per the germline V gene, CDR1 is ENHRY and CDR2 is SYGVKD. The CDR3 nucleotides are TGTGCCGCTGGGCGGGGGACTGAAGCTTTCTTT. It encodes CAAGRGTEAFF.

The genes are TRBV7-9 and TRBJ1-4, with D possibly being TRBD1 (5 bases). Germline V gene lookup returns CDR1 SEHNR and CDR2 FQNEAQ (reference sequence). The CDR3 consists of 16 residues. Trimming left V 0 bases short and J 6 bases short, with 14 bases between. DNA for the CDR3: TGTGCCAGCAGCTTAGCCAGGCCGATAGGGGATGAAAAACTGTTTTTT. Translation gives CASSLARPIGDEKLFF.

In this sample, this clone turned up once. The rearrangement uses TRBV19 and TRBJ1-6; 9 nucleotides agree with TRBD1. This CDR3 contains 15 residues. Germline V gene lookup returns CDR1 LNHDA and CDR2 SQIVND (reference sequence). V shed 7 bases and J 9 bases; nucleotides not matched to a gene: 10. CDR3 sequence reads: CASTNSGTGTSPLHF. DNA of the CDR3: TGTGCCAGTACTAACTCCGGGACAGGGACTTCACCCCTCCACTTT.

CDR3 residues: CASSLLEGQLTYNEQFF. The CDR3 region has the DNA TGTGCCAGCAGCTTACTTGAGGGACAGCTCACCTACAATGAGCAGTTCTTC. The chain links TRBV7-6 to TRBJ2-1; the match to TRBD1 covers 7 bases. The germline gives CDR1 SGHVS, CDR2 FNYEAQ. CDR3 length: 17 amino acids. V was pared by 2 bases and J by 2 bases, with 9 bases of the junction left unmatched.

This chain links TRBV5-4 with TRBJ2-7; D unclear. The V gene's germline CDR1 is SGHNT and CDR2 YYREEE (reference sequence). The V end was cut by 0 bases, the J end by 3 bases, with 7 bases between. The CDR3 is 13 residues long. CDR3 coding DNA: TGTGCCAGCAGCTTGGATAGCTACTACGAGCAGTACTTC. Translating gives CASSLDSYYEQYF.

The rearrangement uses TRBV21-1 and TRBJ1-2. TRBV21-1 is tagged as a pseudogene. This CDR3 contains 13 residues. The CDR3 nucleotides read TGTGCCAGCAGCTTAAAGGTCTGGCGGGGAAACACCTTC. This codes for CASSLKVWRGNTF.

Comments on this clone: One end of the junction does not line up with germline, which may come from a read error. As DNA, the CDR3 is TGTGCCAGCAGCTTAAACGGACACTACGAGCTGTACTTC. Amino acids: CASSLNGHYELYF. The chain employs TRBV5-5 and TRBJ2-7; possible D gene TRBD1, 5 bases. The CDR3 loop spans 13 amino acids. CDR1 SGHKS and CDR2 YYEKEE come from the germline V gene (reference sequence).

This clone was picked up a small number of times. V and J are TRBV19 and TRBJ1-5; 8 bases map to TRBD1. The ends lost 6 bases at V and 7 bases at J; junction bases unmatched: 8. The CDR3 runs 14 residues. From germline, CDR1 is LNHDA and CDR2 SQIVND (reference sequence). The CDR3 coding sequence is TGTGCCAGTAGCAGGGGGCAGGGTGCCCAGCCCCAGCATTTT. It translates to CASSRGQGAQPQHF.

The count of this clone is one. The chain uses TRBV13 and TRBJ1-2; 8 positions agree with TRBD1. V lost 5 bases, J lost 4 bases, and 6 bases stayed unmatched. The CDR3 contains 14 residues. Germline V lookup: CDR1 PRHDT, CDR2 FYEKMQ (reference sequence). This CDR3 is CASSIPGQVYGYTF. CDR3 in DNA: TGTGCCAGCAGCATACCGGGACAGGTCTATGGCTACACCTTC.

The J gene is TRBJ1-2, the V gene TRBV28, with D unclear. CDR3 length: 12 residues. The germline gives CDR1 MDHEN, CDR2 SYDVKM. Trimming took off 3 bases at V and 4 bases at J, with 6 bases between the two ends. CDR3 sequence reads: CASSFARYGYTF. CDR3 coding DNA: TGTGCCAGCAGTTTTGCGCGCTATGGCTACACCTTC.

This clone occurred once. The chain couples TRBV5-1 to TRBJ2-2, with D unclear. Deletions cut 4 bases from V and 5 bases from J, with 12 bases between. The CDR3 loop spans 14 amino acids. CDR1 SGHRS and CDR2 YFSETQ come from the germline V gene. CDR3 nucleotide sequence: TGCGCCAGCAGCAAAAACCCAGGTACCGGGGAGCTGTTTTTT. Protein sequence: CASSKNPGTGELFF.

DNA of the CDR3: TGTGCCAGCGGCCAGGGGAGCTATGGCTACACCTTC. This codes for CASGQGSYGYTF. The gene calls are TRBV27 and TRBJ1-2; maybe TRBD1 (6 bases). Germline loops: CDR1 MNHEY, CDR2 SMNVEV (reference sequence). This CDR3 is built from 12 residues. Trimming removed 8 bases from V and 4 bases from J, with 11 bases in between.

The chain uses TRBV29-1 and TRBJ2-5; D is possibly TRBD1 (6 bases). The germline V gene encodes CDR1 SQVTM and CDR2 ANQGSEA. This CDR3 is 12 amino acids long. In DNA, the CDR3 is TGCAGTTGTGGACAGAGAAAAGAGACCCAGTACTTC. It specifies CSCGQRKETQYF. Looking up the rest from reference TRBV29-1 and TRBJ2-5 gives the full variable domain: SAVISQKPSRDICQRGTSLTIQCQVDSQVTMMFWYRQQPGQSLTLIATANQGSEATYESGFVIDKFPISRPNLTFSTLTVSNMSPEDSSIYLCSCGQRKETQYFGPGTRLLVL.